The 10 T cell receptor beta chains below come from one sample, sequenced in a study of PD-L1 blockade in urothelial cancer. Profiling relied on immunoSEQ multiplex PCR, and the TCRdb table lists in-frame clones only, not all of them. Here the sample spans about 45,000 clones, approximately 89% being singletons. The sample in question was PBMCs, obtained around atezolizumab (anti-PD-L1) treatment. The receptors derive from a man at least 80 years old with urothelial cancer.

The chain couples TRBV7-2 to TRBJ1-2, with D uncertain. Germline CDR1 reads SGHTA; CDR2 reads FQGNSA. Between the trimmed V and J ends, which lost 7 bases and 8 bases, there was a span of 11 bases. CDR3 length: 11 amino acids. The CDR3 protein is CASTPNIGYTF. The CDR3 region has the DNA TGTGCCAGCACCCCGAACATAGGCTACACCTTC.

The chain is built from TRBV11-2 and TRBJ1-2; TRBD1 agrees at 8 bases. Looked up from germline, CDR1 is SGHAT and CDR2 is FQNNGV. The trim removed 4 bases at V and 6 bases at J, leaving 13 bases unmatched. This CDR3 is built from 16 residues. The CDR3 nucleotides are TGTGCCAGCAGCTCGCAGGGGGCGCTTTATCCTGATGGCTACACCTTC. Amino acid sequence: CASSSQGALYPDGYTF.

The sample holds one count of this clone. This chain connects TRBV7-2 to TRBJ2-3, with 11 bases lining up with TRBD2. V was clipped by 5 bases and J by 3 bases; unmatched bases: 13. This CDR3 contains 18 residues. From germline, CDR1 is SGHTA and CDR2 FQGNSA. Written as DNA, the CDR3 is TGTGCCAGCAGCCCCCGAGGGCTAGCGGGAGGTGGGACAGATACGCAGTATTTT. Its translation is CASSPRGLAGGGTDTQYF. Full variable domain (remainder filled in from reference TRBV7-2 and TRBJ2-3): GAGVSQSPSNKVTEKGKDVELRCDPISGHTALYWYRQSLGQGLEFLIYFQGNSAPDKSGLPSDRFSAERTGGSVSTLTIQRTQQEDSAVYLCASSPRGLAGGGTDTQYFGPGTRLTVL.

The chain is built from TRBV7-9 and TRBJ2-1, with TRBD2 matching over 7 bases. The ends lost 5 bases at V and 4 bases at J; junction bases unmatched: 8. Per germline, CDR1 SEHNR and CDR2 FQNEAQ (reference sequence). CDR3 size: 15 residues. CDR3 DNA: TGTGCCAGCAGCCTTAAGTCCGGGAGGTACAATGAGCAGTTCTTC. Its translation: CASSLKSGRYNEQFF. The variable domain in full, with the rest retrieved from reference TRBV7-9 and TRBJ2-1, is DTGVSQNPRHKITKRGQNVTFRCDPISEHNRLYWYRQTLGQGPEFLTYFQNEAQLEKSRLLSDRFSAERPKGSFSTLEIQRTEQGDSAMYLCASSLKSGRYNEQFFGPGTRLTVL.

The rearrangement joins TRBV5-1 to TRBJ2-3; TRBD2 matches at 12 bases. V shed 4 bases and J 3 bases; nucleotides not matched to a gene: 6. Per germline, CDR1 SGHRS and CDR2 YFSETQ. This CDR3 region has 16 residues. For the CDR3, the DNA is TGCGCCAGCAGCCCGACTAGCGGGAGTGGTACAGATACGCAGTATTTT. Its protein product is CASSPTSGSGTDTQYF.

The CDR3 coding sequence is TGTGCCAGCAGCTTGGAGGGGGCAAGGACTGAAGCTTTCTTT. Its protein is CASSLEGARTEAFF. The genes are TRBV11-2 and TRBJ1-1; 7 bases fit TRBD1. Looked up from germline, CDR1 is SGHAT and CDR2 is FQNNGV. The trim removed 3 bases at V and 5 bases at J, leaving 6 bases unmatched. This CDR3 comprises 14 residues.

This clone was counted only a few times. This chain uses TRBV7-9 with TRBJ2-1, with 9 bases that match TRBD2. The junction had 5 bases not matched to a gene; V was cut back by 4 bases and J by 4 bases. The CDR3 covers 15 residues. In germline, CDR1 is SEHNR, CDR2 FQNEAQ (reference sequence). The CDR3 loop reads CASSSTSGSYNEQFF. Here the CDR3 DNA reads TGTGCCAGCAGCTCCACTAGCGGGTCTTACAATGAGCAGTTCTTC. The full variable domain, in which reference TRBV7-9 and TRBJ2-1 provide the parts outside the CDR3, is DTGVSQNPRHKITKRGQNVTFRCDPISEHNRLYWYRQTLGQGPEFLTYFQNEAQLEKSRLLSDRFSAERPKGSFSTLEIQRTEQGDSAMYLCASSSTSGSYNEQFFGPGTRLTVL.

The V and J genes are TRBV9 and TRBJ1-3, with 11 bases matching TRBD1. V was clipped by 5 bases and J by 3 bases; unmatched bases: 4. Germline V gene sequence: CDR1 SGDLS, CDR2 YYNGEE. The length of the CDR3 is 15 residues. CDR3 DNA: TGTGCCAGCAGAGGGACAGGGGGTGATGGAAACACCATATATTTT. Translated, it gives CASRGTGGDGNTIYF.

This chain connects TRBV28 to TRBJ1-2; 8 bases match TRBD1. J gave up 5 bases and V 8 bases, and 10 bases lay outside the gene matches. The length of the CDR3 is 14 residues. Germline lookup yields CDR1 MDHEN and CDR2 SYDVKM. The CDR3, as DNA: TGTGCCAGCGCCGGGACAGGCGGACTTTATGGCTACACCTTC. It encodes CASAGTGGLYGYTF.

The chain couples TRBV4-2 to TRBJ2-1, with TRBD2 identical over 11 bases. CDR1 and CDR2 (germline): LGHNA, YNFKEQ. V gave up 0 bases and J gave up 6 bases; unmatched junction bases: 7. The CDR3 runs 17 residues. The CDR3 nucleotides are TGTGCCAGCAGCCAAGAGCCTCTAGCGGGAGGATTCAATGAGCAGTTCTTC. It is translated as CASSQEPLAGGFNEQFF.